The next 3 T cell receptor beta chains were all read from a single sample in a study of OX40 agonist ivuxolimab in advanced cancers. The data were produced by immunoSEQ multiplex PCR, yet TCRdb's version contains in-frame clones alone and is incomplete. The repertoire has 87,000 or so clones, around 85% of them found once; the top ten carry approximately 4.2%. The sequenced sample was CD4+ or CD8+ T cells sorted from blood, obtained in a trial of the OX40 agonist ivuxolimab. These receptors were collected from an adult with an advanced solid tumor such as melanoma, head and neck, liver or kidney cancer.

The rearrangement joins TRBV28 to TRBJ1-5, with TRBD1 as a possible D gene (5 bases). Trimming removed 5 bases from V and 6 bases from J, with 14 bases in between. The CDR3 covers 14 residues. Per the germline V gene, CDR1 is MDHEN and CDR2 is SYDVKM. The CDR3 is CASSPPGVSQPQHF. CDR3 sequence (DNA): TGTGCCAGCAGTCCTCCGGGGGTCTCTCAGCCCCAGCATTTT.

The J gene is TRBJ2-7, the V gene TRBV10-1; a possible D gene is TRBD2 (6 bases). The CDR3 covers 13 residues. The germline V gene encodes CDR1 WNHNN and CDR2 SYGVQD (reference sequence). V lost 6 bases, J lost 9 bases, and 18 bases lay in between. In DNA, the CDR3 is TGCGCCAGCAGCGTACTAGCCGGGTCGGGGCAGTACTTC. It translates to CASSVLAGSGQYF.

V gene TRBV14 combines with J gene TRBJ2-7, with 11 positions matching TRBD2. The germline CDR1 and CDR2 sequences are SGHDN and FVKESK. V gave up 1 base and J gave up 3 bases; unmatched junction bases: 2. This CDR3 comprises 15 residues. DNA for the CDR3: TGTGCCAGCAGCCAAGGACTAGCGGGATACTACGAGCAGTACTTC. Residues: CASSQGLAGYYEQYF.